This TCR beta chain was recovered during a study of cytomegalovirus exposure and HLA in healthy donors. Study-wide results and limits: Productive status was seen about 90% or about 30% of the time for most TCR beta V segments in an earlier analysis.

The primer mix had 60 Vbeta and 13 Jbeta primers. In the original workflow: Later, tens of millions of unique TCR beta chains were counted in an analysis, and about 12 million of them were shared. Only in-frame clones appear in the TCRdb table, and some are missing; sequencing was by immunoSEQ multiplex PCR. V, J and clone size reflect that table, while D and trimming were determined from the DNA. In the table there are roughly 130,000 clones, about 80% of which are singletons. CDR1 is SGHRS and CDR2 is YFSETQ in the germline V gene. This CDR3 has 15 amino acids. V lost 0 bases and J lost 4, with 13 bases in between. Notes on this clone: Its antigen is not identified.

What was sequenced was PBMCs. The clonotype comes from a male donor in good health and CMV-seronegative. The chain employs TRBV5-1 and TRBJ1-1; D call uncertain. The CDR3 sequence: CASSLVSGGVTEAFF. The CDR3 DNA sequence: TGCGCCAGCAGCTTGGTATCAGGCGGGGTCACTGAAGCTTTCTTT.